This T cell receptor beta chain was sequenced for a study of blood T cell repertoires in COVID-19. Study as a whole: PBMCs, B-cell-depleted T cells, or T cells provided the cDNA or gDNA that made up the material.

Some clones are missing from TCRdb's copy, which holds only in-frame ones; the method was immunoSEQ multiplex PCR. Among 100,000 to 150,000 clones listed, about 83% were seen once. V lost 0 bases to trimming and J lost 3 bases, with 9 bases between them. Germline values: CDR1 SGHRS, CDR2 YFSETQ. This CDR3 is 14 amino acids long. In this sample, this clone turned up a few times. The sequenced material came from peripheral blood. The clonotype originates from a man aged 60-69 years with acute or convalescent COVID-19. The chain is built from TRBV5-1 and TRBJ1-1; no firm D call. The CDR3 protein is CASSLAVGYTEAFF. The CDR3 DNA is TGCGCCAGCAGCTTGGCAGTCGGGTACACTGAAGCTTTCTTT.